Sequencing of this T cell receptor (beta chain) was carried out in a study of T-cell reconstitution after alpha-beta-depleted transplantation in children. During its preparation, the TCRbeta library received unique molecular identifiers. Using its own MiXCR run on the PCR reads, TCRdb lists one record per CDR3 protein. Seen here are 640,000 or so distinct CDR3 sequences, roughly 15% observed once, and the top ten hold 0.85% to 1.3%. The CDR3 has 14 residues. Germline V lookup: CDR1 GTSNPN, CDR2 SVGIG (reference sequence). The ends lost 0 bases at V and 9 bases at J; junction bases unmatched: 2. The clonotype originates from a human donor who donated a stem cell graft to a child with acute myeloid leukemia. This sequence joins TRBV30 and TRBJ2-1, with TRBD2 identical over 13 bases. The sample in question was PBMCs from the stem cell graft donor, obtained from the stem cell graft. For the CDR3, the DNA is TGTGCCTGGAGTGTACTAGCGGGGGGGGGTGAGCAGTTCTTC. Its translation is CAWSVLAGGGEQFF.